Listed below are T cell receptor beta chains from one sample, sequenced in a study of OX40 agonist ivuxolimab in advanced cancers. Generated by immunoSEQ multiplex PCR, the TCRdb table keeps only in-frame clones and is missing some. The sample lists fewer than 80,000 clones, 75% to 90% occurring once. The specimen comprised CD4+ or CD8+ T cells sorted from blood, sampled in a trial of the OX40 agonist ivuxolimab. Every receptor here comes from an adult with an advanced solid tumor such as melanoma, head and neck, liver or kidney cancer. The CDR3 runs from the conserved cysteine through the conserved F or W. Each record gives: J gene, D gene, V gene, clone size, CDR3 protein, CDR3 DNA. The D gene is left open where the match is weak. Clone sizes are given selectively: once, few, many, or a class where the clone is expanded.

TRBJ2-4 | - | TRBV7-8 | - | CASSLRQGTASSKNIQYF | TGTGCCAGCAGCCTAAGGCAGGGCACCGCAAGCTCAAAAAACATTCAGTACTTC
TRBJ2-7 | - | TRBV7-9 | few | CASSLDRAPSYEQYF | TGTGCCAGCAGCTTAGACAGGGCGCCCTCCTACGAGCAGTACTTC
TRBJ1-3 | - | TRBV7-2 | once | CASSFFGGAGNTIYF | TGTGCCAGCAGCTTCTTCGGGGGGGCCGGAAACACCATATATTTT
TRBJ1-5 | - | TRBV7-2 | - | CASSLAVDSLSPQHF | TGTGCCAGCAGCTTAGCGGTGGACAGTTTATCGCCCCAGCATTTT
TRBJ1-6 | - | TRBV19 | few | CASSGPGDSPLHF | TGTGCCAGTAGTGGCCCTGGGGACTCACCCCTCCACTTT
TRBJ2-2 | - | TRBV2 | once | CASRRTESLNTGELFF | TGTGCCAGCAGAAGGACAGAGAGTTTGAACACCGGGGAGCTGTTTTTT
TRBJ1-2 | TRBD1 | TRBV30 | - | CAWDRGIGYTF | TGTGCCTGGGACAGGGGTATTGGCTACACCTTC
TRBJ1-2 | - | TRBV7-2 | once | CASSSPAGQSYGYTF | TGTGCCAGCAGCTCCCCGGCAGGGCAAAGCTATGGCTACACCTTC
TRBJ1-2 | - | TRBV7-2 | - | CASSPDGNYGYTF | TGTGCCAGCAGCCCGGACGGCAACTATGGCTACACCTTC
TRBJ2-5 | - | TRBV5-6 | - | CASSLLGGETQYF | TGTGCCAGCAGCTTGTTAGGCGGGGAGACCCAGTACTTC
TRBJ2-3 | - | TRBV19 | - | CASKGGASRLDTQYF | TGTGCCAGTAAAGGCGGGGCCTCGCGGTTGGATACGCAGTATTTT
TRBJ2-2 | - | TRBV11-2 | - | CASSFYTGELFF | TGTGCCAGCAGCTTTTATACCGGGGAGCTGTTTTTT
TRBJ2-7 | TRBD2 | TRBV4-2 | - | CASSPTSGGLGYEQYF | TGTGCCAGCAGCCCGACTAGCGGGGGCCTGGGGTACGAGCAGTACTTC
TRBJ2-2 | - | TRBV9 | - | CASSVVPGETGELFF | TGTGCCAGCAGCGTGGTACCAGGGGAAACCGGGGAGCTGTTTTTT
TRBJ2-1 | - | TRBV7-3 | - | CASSRGPSANEQFF | TGTGCCAGCAGCCGAGGACCTAGCGCCAATGAGCAGTTCTTC
TRBJ1-4 | - | TRBV19 | - | CASSIGQGNEKLFF | TGTGCCAGTAGTATTGGCCAGGGCAATGAAAAACTGTTTTTT
TRBJ1-6 | - | TRBV5-4 | - | CASSPLPNSPLHF | TGTGCCAGCAGCCCATTACCCAATTCACCCCTCCACTTT
TRBJ1-1 | - | TRBV28 | - | CASSLGFEAFF | TGTGCCAGCAGTTTGGGTTTTGAAGCTTTCTTT
TRBJ1-2 | - | TRBV7-3 | - | CASSLTSQGGGYTF | TGTGCCAGCAGCTTAACATCCCAGGGTGGTGGCTACACCTTC
TRBJ2-5 | TRBD2 | TRBV10-3 | once | CAISVGRGDQETQYF | TGTGCCATCAGTGTAGGGAGGGGAGACCAAGAGACCCAGTACTTC
TRBJ2-6 | TRBD1 | TRBV27 | - | CASSSTGTGIAGANVLTF | TGTGCCAGCAGTTCTACCGGGACAGGTATAGCTGGGGCCAACGTCCTGACTTTC
TRBJ2-3 | TRBD2 | TRBV4-2 | - | CASSPRTSGGAGGDTQYF | TGTGCCAGCAGCCCTAGGACTAGCGGGGGGGCTGGCGGAGATACGCAGTATTTT